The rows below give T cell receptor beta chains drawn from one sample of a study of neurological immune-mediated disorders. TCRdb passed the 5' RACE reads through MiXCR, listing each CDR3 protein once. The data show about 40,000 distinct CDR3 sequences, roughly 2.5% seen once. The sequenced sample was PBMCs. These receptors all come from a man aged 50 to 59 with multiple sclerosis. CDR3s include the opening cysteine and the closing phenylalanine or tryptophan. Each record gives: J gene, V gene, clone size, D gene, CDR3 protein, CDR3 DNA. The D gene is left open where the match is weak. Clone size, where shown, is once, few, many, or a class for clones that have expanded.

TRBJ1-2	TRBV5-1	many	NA	CASSLDRGGYTF	TGCGCCAGCAGCTTGGATCGGGGAGGCTACACCTTC
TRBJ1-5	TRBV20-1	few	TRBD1	CSARVPGQGWQPQHF	TGCAGTGCTAGAGTTCCGGGACAGGGTTGGCAGCCCCAGCATTTT
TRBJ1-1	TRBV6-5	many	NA	CASSYQQNMNTEAFF	TGTGCCAGCAGTTACCAGCAAAACATGAACACTGAAGCTTTCTTT
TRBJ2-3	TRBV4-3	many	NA	CASSQAGRTDTQYF	TGCGCCAGCAGCCAAGCCGGTCGCACAGATACGCAGTATTTT
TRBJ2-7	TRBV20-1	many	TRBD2	CSASRSGGTSYEQYF	TGCAGTGCTTCCCGGAGCGGGGGGACCTCCTACGAGCAGTACTTC
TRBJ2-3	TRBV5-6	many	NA	CASSRIRDSTDTQYF	TGTGCCAGCAGCCGTATACGGGACAGCACAGATACGCAGTATTTT
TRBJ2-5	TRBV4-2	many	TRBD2	CASSQGIQGSGGGETQYF	TGTGCCAGCAGCCAAGGAATCCAAGGGTCCGGCGGGGGAGAGACCCAGTACTTC
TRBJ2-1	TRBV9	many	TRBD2	CASSTSGGENEQFF	TGTGCCAGCTCGACTAGCGGGGGGGAGAATGAGCAGTTCTTC
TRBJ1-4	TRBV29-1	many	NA	CSVWDGNNEKLFF	TGCAGCGTGTGGGACGGTAATAATGAAAAACTGTTTTTT
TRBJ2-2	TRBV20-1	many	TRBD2	CSARSGTRGYTGELFF	TGCAGTGCTAGATCCGGGACTAGGGGTTATACCGGGGAGCTGTTTTTT
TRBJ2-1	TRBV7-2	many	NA	CASRAVRYNEQFF	TGTGCCAGCCGCGCGGTGCGCTACAATGAGCAGTTCTTC
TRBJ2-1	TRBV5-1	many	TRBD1	CASSVDRVSYNEQFF	TGCGCCAGCAGCGTCGACAGGGTCTCCTACAATGAGCAGTTCTTC
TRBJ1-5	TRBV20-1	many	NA	CSAREDSSYQPQHF	TGCAGTGCTAGAGAGGACAGTTCCTATCAGCCCCAGCATTTT
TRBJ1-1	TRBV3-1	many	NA	CASNFGGGNTEAFF	TGTGCCAGCAATTTTGGGGGGGGGAACACTGAAGCTTTCTTT
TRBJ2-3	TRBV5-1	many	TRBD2	CASRWTSSLSDTQYF	TGCGCCAGCAGATGGACTAGTAGTCTTTCCGATACGCAGTATTTT
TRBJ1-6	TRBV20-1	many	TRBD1	CSAFRQGTYNSPLHF	TGCAGTGCCTTCCGACAGGGAACCTATAATTCACCCCTCCACTTT
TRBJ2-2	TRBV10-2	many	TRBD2	CASSDPGLAPGELFF	TGCGCCAGCAGTGACCCGGGACTAGCCCCCGGGGAGCTGTTTTTT
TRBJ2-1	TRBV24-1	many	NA	CATSDFRYNEQFF	TGTGCCACCAGTGATTTTAGGTACAATGAGCAGTTCTTC
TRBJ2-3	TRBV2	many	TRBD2	CASSEGTSDTQYF	TGTGCCAGCAGTGAAGGGACTAGTGATACGCAGTATTTT
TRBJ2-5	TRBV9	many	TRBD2	CASSFQAGVQETQYF	TGTGCCAGCAGCTTCCAAGCGGGGGTTCAAGAGACCCAGTACTTC
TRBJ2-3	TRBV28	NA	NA	CASTLRRADTQYF	TGTGCCAGCACCCTTAGGAGGGCAGATACGCAGTATTTT
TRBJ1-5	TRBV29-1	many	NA	CSASRGSNQPQHF	TGCAGCGCCAGCAGGGGTAGCAATCAGCCCCAGCATTTT
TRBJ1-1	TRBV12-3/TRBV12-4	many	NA	CASSEHRVTRTEAFF	TGTGCCAGCAGTGAACACCGGGTTACTAGGACTGAAGCTTTCTTT
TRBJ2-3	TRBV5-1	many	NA	CASSKDDTDTQYF	TGCGCCAGCAGCAAGGATGACACAGATACGCAGTATTTT
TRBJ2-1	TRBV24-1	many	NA	CATSDPRDLNNEQFF	TGTGCCACCAGTGATCCCAGGGACCTCAACAATGAGCAGTTCTTC
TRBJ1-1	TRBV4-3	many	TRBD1	CASSQVTFLGQGKNTEAFF	TGCGCCAGCAGCCAAGTTACTTTTTTGGGACAGGGGAAGAACACTGAAGCTTTCTTT
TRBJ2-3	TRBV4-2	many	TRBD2	CASSQDSSGGTTDTQYF	TGTGCCAGCAGCCAAGATAGTAGCGGGGGGACTACAGATACGCAGTATTTT